Reported below is one T cell receptor (beta chain). Its antigen remains unknown. The data were taken from a study of vaccination and CD4 T cells after COVID-19. This sample's treatment: roughly nine-day PBMC culture with coronavirus spike peptide pools or control peptides (ViraFEST assay). The CDR3 is made up of 14 amino acids. V lost 4 bases, J lost 4 bases, and 3 bases stayed unmatched. Germline V gene lookup returns CDR1 SGHTA and CDR2 FQGNSA. Sequenced with the Oncomine TCR Beta short-read assay was DNA taken from cultured CD4+ T cells. TCRdb reanalysed the PCR reads using MiXCR and keeps one entry per CDR3 protein. Among about 19,000 distinct CDR3 sequences listed, roughly 50% were seen once.

This specimen consisted of CD4+ T cells from blood, cultured in vitro, obtained before SARS-CoV-2 vaccination. The chain uses TRBV7-2 and TRBJ2-5; 10 positions match TRBD2. The clonotype originates from a human donor who had recovered from COVID-19. CDR3 amino acids: CASSSVAGGETQYF. The DNA of the CDR3 is TGTGCCAGCAGCTCAGTAGCGGGAGGAGAGACCCAGTACTTC. Full variable domain (outside the CDR3, taken from reference TRBV7-2 and TRBJ2-5): GAGVSQSPSNKVTEKGKDVELRCDPISGHTALYWYRQSLGQGLEFLIYFQGNSAPDKSGLPSDRFSAERTGGSVSTLTIQRTQQEDSAVYLCASSSVAGGETQYFGPGTRLLVL.